This TCR beta chain comes out of a study of cytomegalovirus exposure and HLA in healthy donors (dated by TCRdb to 2017 to 2019). For context, the study as a whole: In an earlier analysis of roughly 590 of the donors, about 260 Gb of sequence data and approximately 120 million unique TCR beta sequences from about 190 million T cells were reported. An earlier analysis of 587 of the donors used high-throughput TCR beta sequencing to judge whether each TCR beta V gene segment behaved as functional or pseudogenic. The genetic ancestry cluster associated with self-reported Caucasian donors included 81% of the 398 genotyped donors. In a later analysis, previously published TCR beta repertoires from some 640 donors were re-analyzed and high-resolution HLA genotyping was added so that TCR occurrence patterns could be studied. In the later analysis, no new phenotypic data were used to find candidate immune exposures; instead, reliance was placed on TCR beta sequences and their occurrence across donors. In a later genetic analysis, genome-wide SNP genotypes for about 55% of the roughly 700 donors were used, and that subset was treated as a discovery cohort. The aim of the study was to test whether cataloging public T cell receptors could identify signatures of past pathogen exposure. Besides the first cohort of hundreds of subjects, a separate validation cohort made up of roughly 120 different subjects was used. Because of strong linkage in the cohort, five DR-DQ haplotypes were treated as single units for association and clustering. Donor age, sex, ethnicity and CMV serostatus were compiled alongside the repertoire data. Every repertoire in the discovery cohort had been generated on one and the same sequencing platform. High-throughput TCR immunosequencing, statistical association of individual TCRs with disease status, and machine learning were combined to predict cytomegalovirus infection status. The number of typed donors differed by locus: 629-630 for A, B, C, DRB1 and DQB1; 522 for DQA1; around 610 for DPA1; and some 430 for DPB1. On average, around 200,000 unique TCR beta nucleotide sequences were sequenced per donor among about 400 genotyped donors of the cohort, with around 19% of those sequences being non-productive. Both class I and class II loci were covered by HLA typing, at four-digit resolution. An early release covering around 630 HLA-typed donors comprised 250 to 350 gigabases of sequencing data and roughly 85 million unique TCR sequences. The T cell repertoires of 670 or so subjects were profiled by immunosequencing and related to cytomegalovirus serostatus. Overall results and qualifications from the work: HLA typing was unavailable for some donors at each locus, so association tests used only the typed subset. A later genetic analysis associated a missense DCLRE1C variant with V-gene and J-gene trimming of TCR beta chains, and an independent cohort replicated the association. Three of the identified cytomegalovirus-associated TCR beta chains were confirmed in vitro to be specific for cytomegalovirus antigens. When HLA alleles, especially DR and DQ, strongly co-occurred, attributing TCR associations to individual alleles was difficult. A cluster of highly shared sequence variants was judged likely to be a technical artifact of the sequencing pipeline. The authors suggested that the approach could potentially be extended to other disease states and immunological phenotypes. Most TCR sequences were observed very rarely across donors, whereas some public TCRs were present in many individuals. Some IMGT-functional V segments, including TRBV6-2 and TRBV6-3, could not be told apart with the 87-base-pair reads, so those segments were excluded. In the study, around 150 TCR beta chains were listed as associated with cytomegalovirus. CMV serostatus was the only immune exposure information available for the cohort. A later analysis associated 15,000 to 20,000 TCR beta sequences with specific HLA alleles at a false discovery rate of 0.05. Linkage disequilibrium might explain the correlated functional status among segregating V segments, but an unknown experimental factor could not be excluded. In a later analysis, TCR association rates were found to vary across HLA loci, with the most associated TCRs seen for DRB1 alleles and the fewest for HLA-C alleles. In a later analysis, HLA-associated TCR beta chains were found to be more clonally expanded and to have lower generation probabilities than equally common non-associated chains. A later analysis reported that several top co-occurrence clusters appeared linked to parvovirus B19, influenza, CMV and Epstein-Barr virus. The presence/absence analyses assumed that sequencing depth was roughly uniform across donors, and that assumption may not be true. A further reported finding was that TCR beta sequences accurately predicted the HLA-A and HLA-B alleles for most subjects in the first cohort. An earlier analysis of approximately 500 of the donors showed that most TCR beta V segments appeared in productive rearrangements either about 87% or about 30% of the time, which broadly matched IMGT annotations. The cohort was sequenced for TCR beta chains only, and without alpha or paired-chain data the features that could be detected were limited. Seventeen rarely observed V segments, including chromosome 9 orphons, were excluded from the earlier analysis of about 610 of the donors because counts were too low. A later genetic analysis reported fewer N-insertions in productive TCRs among donors in an Asian-associated ancestry cluster than the roughly 620-donor mean. In both the original and validation cohorts, the classifier was reported to diagnose cytomegalovirus status with high specificity and sensitivity. Most CMV-associated TCR beta chains appeared to be HLA-restricted in a later analysis, and the HLA associations seemed to be driven largely by CMV exposure.

Preparation of the library involved the immunoSEQ multiplex PCR assay. For the multiplex PCR, a mixture combining 60 forward primers for TCR Vbeta segments and 13 reverse primers for TCR Jbeta segments was used. The CDR3 region of rearranged TCR beta genes was amplified from genomic DNA with a multiplex PCR assay. The Illumina HiSeq System was used to sequence the amplified TCR beta libraries as 87-base-pair reads. In the original analysis: A later analysis tallied some 79 million unique TCR beta chains across the 666 repertoires, and roughly 11 million of those chains were shared by two or more donors. Raw reads were error-corrected and collapsed into unique sequences with a nearest-neighbor algorithm that merged closely related sequences to remove PCR and sequencing errors. To assign V, D and J gene segments, CDR3 sequences were aligned to IMGT reference sequences. For a sequence to be retained, at least a six-nucleotide match to both a V gene segment and a J gene segment was required. Rearrangements were classified as productive when the CDR3 lacked stop codons and remained in frame with V and J, and all other rearrangements were classified as non-productive. CDR3 was defined according to IMGT convention as the region running from the second conserved V-encoded cysteine to the conserved J-encoded phenylalanine. The earlier analysis of about 590 of the donors excluded sequences that lacked an unambiguous match to a single V gene segment. An earlier analysis of some 610 of the donors called V segments functional above 56.7% productive rearrangements and segregating when the between-donor standard deviation exceeded 5%. A statistical classification framework was built for diagnosing cytomegalovirus status from the catalog of TCR beta chain sequences. A later analysis assigned V and J genes by comparing TCR nucleotide sequences with IMGT/GENE-DB human TR gene sequences. In a later analysis, CDR3 sequences and most-parsimonious VDJ recombination scenarios were assigned using the TCRdist pipeline. In a later analysis, each TCR beta chain was defined by its CDR3 amino acid sequence together with its V-gene family, and reads lacking a unique V-gene family were excluded. In a later analysis, 450 to 600 highly shared, low-generation-probability nucleotide sequences were removed to address suspected cross-contamination and a sequencing artifact. For each public chain, a later analysis derived a clonal expansion index from normalized ranks of inferred template counts within each repertoire. Generation probabilities in a later analysis came from a VDJ recombination model fitted to out-of-frame rearrangements, and those results were checked against IGoR. A later analysis scored TCR-TCR, TCR-HLA and TCR-CMV co-occurrence with hypergeometric tests, applying a repertoire-size bias correction to TCR pairs. A later analysis estimated false discovery rates by permuting HLA or CMV assignments 20 times. In a later analysis, co-occurring TCRs were grouped with DBSCAN, and TCRdist sequence similarity was added when clustering was performed within HLA-allele-positive subsets. For co-occurrence clustering, repertoires with fewer than 30,000 or more than 120,000 public chains were excluded, along with roughly 5 repertoires with anomalous nucleotide sharing. This immuneACCESS table, as held by TCRdb, lists in-frame sequences with V and J called but not all clones. Of the missing ones, under half trace to an unresolved V gene in checked studies; the others have no known cause. V and J calls plus clone size are reproduced from that table; the DNA served to infer D and trimming. Present in this sample are about 88,000 clones, over 70% of which were seen just once. The ten top clones hold around 5.3% of the sample.

The cohort consisted of 670 or so healthy bone marrow donors. At the time of sampling, every cohort member was nominally healthy, though immune exposures that went unrecorded were likely present. The donor was CMV seronegative and belonged to the group of approximately 320 seronegative cohort members. Every donor gave a peripheral blood sample, and the peripheral blood mononuclear cells from that sample were used for TCR beta sequencing. The Qiagen DNeasy Blood Extraction Kit was used to extract genomic DNA from the blood cell samples. As to this clone: Which antigen it targets is not known. Within one base of it there is no much larger clone, and no base qualities were kept.

CDR1 and CDR2 were assigned from the germline V gene as SGHAT and FQNNGV. Unmatched junction bases come to 10, with V trimmed by 6 bases and J by 6 bases. There are 15 amino acids in the CDR3, from cysteine to phenylalanine inclusive. Kept here is only the CDR3 DNA, which spans 45 bases and is read in frame from base 1. The V and J segments used are TRBV11-2 and TRBJ2-5; 10 nucleotides in the junction match TRBD2. Material for sequencing was PBMCs. The TCR sequence derives from a woman in her thirties or forties in good health and CMV-seronegative. The bases read TGTGCCAGCAGGAACACTGTAGCGGGGGGTAAGACCCAGTACTTC. The translation is CASRNTVAGGKTQYF.